This is a list of T cell receptor beta chains from one sample in a study of blood T cell repertoires in COVID-19. TCRdb keeps only in-frame clones here, not all; method: immunoSEQ multiplex PCR. Of around 190,000 clones listed, approximately 80% are singletons. What was sequenced was peripheral blood. Source of these receptors: a human donor in a cohort sampled during active COVID-19. CDR3s include the opening cysteine and the closing phenylalanine or tryptophan. A D gene is named only where the DNA matches it firmly. Size is omitted from some rows. Given values are once, few, many or a class for expanded clones.

j_call v_call d_call clone_size cdr3_nt cdr3_aa
TRBJ1-4 TRBV15 TRBD1 - TGTGCCACCAGCAGAGATCTAGGGACAGGAGGCGAAAAACTGTTTTTT CATSRDLGTGGEKLFF
TRBJ2-7 TRBV19 TRBD2 - TGTGCCAGTAGGCCCCCGGGGGGGGCGCGATACGAGCAGTACTTC CASRPPGGARYEQYF
TRBJ1-4 TRBV28 - - TGTGCCAGCGGGAGAGGGCCCAGTGAAAAACTGTTTTTT CASGRGPSEKLFF
TRBJ2-3 TRBV5-8 TRBD2 once TGTGCCAGCAGCTTGGGTAGCGGGTCGTCACCTAGCACAGATACGCAGTATTTT CASSLGSGSSPSTDTQYF
TRBJ1-2 TRBV6-6 - - TGTGCCAGCATCCAAGGGGTAGGGAACTATGGCTACACCTTC CASIQGVGNYGYTF
TRBJ2-5 TRBV9 - - TGTGCCAGCAGCGTCGGTCCCCCTGGCCAAGAGACCCAGTACTTC CASSVGPPGQETQYF
TRBJ2-1 TRBV18 TRBD2 few TGTGCCAGCTCGCCGCATCTAGCGGGAGCCCACAATGAGCAGTTCTTC CASSPHLAGAHNEQFF
TRBJ1-2 TRBV6-5 - - TGTGCCAGCAGCTACAGCCCCGGCCAGGGTTGGTATGGCTACACCTTC CASSYSPGQGWYGYTF
TRBJ2-1 TRBV5-1 TRBD1 - TGCGCCAGCAGCAATAGGACAGGGTCGAGTGAGCAGTTCTTC CASSNRTGSSEQFF
TRBJ2-3 TRBV5-5 TRBD1 - TGTGCCAGCAGCAGGGGCGGGACAGGGGGAACAGATACGCAGTATTTT CASSRGGTGGTDTQYF
TRBJ1-5 TRBV28 TRBD1 - TGTGCCAGCAGTTCAACAGGGGTTAATCAGCCCCAGCATTTT CASSSTGVNQPQHF
TRBJ2-7 TRBV12-3/TRBV12-4 TRBD1 few TGTGCCAGCAGGCGGGACAGGCGCTCTGAGCAGTACTTC CASRRDRRSEQYF
TRBJ2-5 TRBV7-2 TRBD2 - TGTGCCAGCAGTTTCCTTGGGACTAGCGTGTGGGAGACCCAGTACTTC CASSFLGTSVWETQYF
TRBJ2-7 TRBV6-6 TRBD2 - TGTGCCAGCAGCCGAAGGTTGGCGGGAGAGGGTTTCTACGAGCAGTACTTC CASSRRLAGEGFYEQYF
TRBJ2-7 TRBV19 TRBD1 - TGTGCCAGTAGTAACCCCGGGACAGCAGATTACGAGCAGTACTTC CASSNPGTADYEQYF
TRBJ2-1 TRBV6-5 TRBD1 - TGTGCCAGCAGTTCTCGGGACAGGGATTATGAGCAGTTCTTC CASSSRDRDYEQFF
TRBJ1-1 TRBV5-1 - - TGCGCCAGCAGGGATCCCACTAAAAGTGACACTGAAGCTTTCTTT CASRDPTKSDTEAFF
TRBJ1-1 TRBV19 - - TGTGCCAGTAGTAGGTTTACGGCTGAAGCTTTCTTT CASSRFTAEAFF
TRBJ2-5 TRBV5-1 - once TGCGCCAGCAGCGCGGACTCAACGAAAGAGACCCAGTACTTC CASSADSTKETQYF
TRBJ2-5 TRBV12-5 - - TGTGCTAGTGGTTTGGTGAGGGAGACCCAGTACTTC CASGLVRETQYF
TRBJ1-4 TRBV28 - - TGTGCCAGCAGTTCAACAGGGAAAGCTGCAACTAATGAAAAACTGTTTTTT CASSSTGKAATNEKLFF
TRBJ2-6 TRBV30 - - TGTGCCTGGGGCCCGGGTTCTGGGGCCAACGTCCTGACTTTC CAWGPGSGANVLTF
TRBJ2-5 TRBV7-9 TRBD1 - TGTGCCAGCAGCCCGACAGGGGGTGAGACCCAGTACTTC CASSPTGGETQYF
TRBJ2-3 TRBV27 TRBD2 - TGTGCCAGCAGTTTAGGGACTAGCGTAGATACGCAGTATTTT CASSLGTSVDTQYF
TRBJ2-7 TRBV28 TRBD2 - TGTGCCAGCAGTGCAGCCGGGACTAGCGGGAGTAGGCAGTACTTC CASSAAGTSGSRQYF
TRBJ1-2 TRBV19 - - TGTGCCAGTAGTTCTGACTCCATCCCAAGGGGAAAGGGCTACACCTTC CASSSDSIPRGKGYTF
TRBJ2-7 TRBV7-2 TRBD1 - TGTGCCAGCAGCACGGGACAGGGCTACGAGCAGTACTTC CASSTGQGYEQYF
TRBJ2-7 TRBV7-2 - - TGTGCCAGCAGCCCAACAGGGAATCTATACGAGCAGTACTTC CASSPTGNLYEQYF
TRBJ2-1 TRBV6-6 - - TGTGCCAGCAGGCGACCGGGACAACGGAATTACAATGAGCAGTTCTTC CASRRPGQRNYNEQFF
TRBJ1-4 TRBV20-1 - - TGCAGTGCTAGTGGGGGGGGCTATGCAACTAATGAAAAACTGTTTTTT CSASGGGYATNEKLFF
TRBJ2-3 TRBV5-1 TRBD2 - TGCGCCAGCAGCTTGGCCCCTAGGGGGACTAGCGGCGATACGCAGTATTTT CASSLAPRGTSGDTQYF
TRBJ2-7 TRBV6-5 - - TGTGCCAGCAGGGGCAGTAGCTACGAGCAGTACTTC CASRGSSYEQYF
TRBJ2-5 TRBV5-1 - - TGCGCCAGCAGCTTTGGGGGCGAAGAGACCCAGTACTTC CASSFGGEETQYF
TRBJ2-6 TRBV9 - - TGTGCCAGCAGCGCCTCCCGGGTCAGGGCCAACGTCCTGACTTTC CASSASRVRANVLTF
TRBJ2-5 TRBV7-2 - - TGTGCCAGCAGCTTAGAGACAAGGACCCAGTACTTC CASSLETRTQYF
TRBJ2-2 TRBV19 TRBD2 - TGTGCCAGTACCACATACGGGACTAGGGGGAACACCGGGGAGCTGTTTTTT CASTTYGTRGNTGELFF
TRBJ2-3 TRBV7-6 TRBD2 - TGTGCCAGCAGCTTAGCGCAACTAGCGGGCTCGTCGGCAGATACGCAGTATTTT CASSLAQLAGSSADTQYF
TRBJ2-7 TRBV18 TRBD1 - TGTGCCAGCTCCGACAGGGGGTCCTACGAGCAGTACTTC CASSDRGSYEQYF
TRBJ1-6 TRBV6-1 - many TGTGCCAGCAGTGAAGCGGGAGTTAGGCGGCCCAATTCACCCCTCCACTTT CASSEAGVRRPNSPLHF
TRBJ1-2 TRBV5-4 - - TGTGCCAGCAGCTTCGGGGATAACTATGGCTACACCTTC CASSFGDNYGYTF
TRBJ2-7 TRBV28 - - TGTGCCAGCAGTTTTTCGCAGGGCTATAACGAGCAGTACTTC CASSFSQGYNEQYF
TRBJ2-7 TRBV20-1 - - TGCAGTGCCCCGAGGTATAGCGAGCAGTACTTC CSAPRYSEQYF
TRBJ2-1 TRBV4-1 TRBD2 once TGCGCCAGCATCAAAGTCGGCGGGAGTGGTAATGAGCAGTTCTTC CASIKVGGSGNEQFF
TRBJ2-5 TRBV30 TRBD1 - TGTGCCTGGAGTGGGGACAGCCGAGGGGCCCAGTACTTC CAWSGDSRGAQYF
TRBJ1-6 TRBV10-3 - - TGTGCCACGGGGGACGCAAATTATAATTCACCCCTCCACTTT CATGDANYNSPLHF
TRBJ2-3 TRBV14 TRBD1 - TGTGCCAGCAGACCGACAGGGATACAGCGGGATACGCAGTATTTT CASRPTGIQRDTQYF
TRBJ1-1 TRBV5-6 TRBD1 - TGTGCCAGCAGCTTGGCCGTGACAGGGGTGAGTAGAACTGAAGCTTTCTTT CASSLAVTGVSRTEAFF
TRBJ1-4 TRBV2 - - TGTGCCAGCAATGAGTTCAGGGTTAATGAAAAACTGTTTTTT CASNEFRVNEKLFF
TRBJ2-1 TRBV28 TRBD2 - TGTGCCAGCAGTTTAGGTTCTAGCGGGAGTCGGAATGAGCAGTTCTTC CASSLGSSGSRNEQFF
TRBJ1-3 TRBV19 - - TGTGCCAGTAACGGGAGTCCTAGGGGAGCTTTCGGAAACACCATATATTTT CASNGSPRGAFGNTIYF
TRBJ1-4 TRBV23-1 TRBD1 - TGCGCCAGCAGTAAACAGGGGTGGAGTGAAAAACTGTTTTTT CASSKQGWSEKLFF
TRBJ2-3 TRBV18 TRBD2 - TGTGCCAGCTCACCATTACCCGGACTAGCGGGAGCAGATACGCAGTATTTT CASSPLPGLAGADTQYF
TRBJ1-5 TRBV27 - - TGTGCCAGCAGTCCCAGGGTGCGATTGAATCAGCCCCAGCATTTT CASSPRVRLNQPQHF
TRBJ2-7 TRBV2 TRBD2 - TGTGCCAGCAGATTCCGTTTAGCGGGAGGTACCGAGCAGTACTTC CASRFRLAGGTEQYF
TRBJ2-3 TRBV5-6 - - TGTGCCAGCAGCTTCCTCGGGGAACACACAGATACGCAGTATTTT CASSFLGEHTDTQYF
TRBJ1-5 TRBV24-1 - - TGTGCCACCCAAGCCGGGGTGTCCAATCAGCCCCAGCATTTT CATQAGVSNQPQHF
TRBJ2-7 TRBV2 TRBD2 - TGTGCCACCACGACGGGACTAGCGGGAGGAGGTAGCTACGAGCAGTACTTC CATTTGLAGGGSYEQYF